Shown below are 8 T cell receptor beta chains from a single sample sequenced in a study of cytomegalovirus exposure and HLA in healthy donors. Amplification used 60 Vbeta primers and 13 Jbeta primers. Sequenced by immunoSEQ multiplex PCR; TCRdb stores in-frame clones only, minus some. The sample holds about 180,000 clones; 82% are singletons and the top ten take 1.5%. Sequencing was done on a sample of PBMCs. These receptors were collected from a man aged 40-49 years in good health and CMV-seronegative.

This chain joins TRBV4-1 and TRBJ2-5, with 8 bases matching TRBD2. V shed 0 bases and J 4 bases; nucleotides not matched to a gene: 7. The CDR3 is 16 residues long. Germline loops: CDR1 MGHRA, CDR2 YSYEKL. The CDR3 DNA follows: TGCGCCAGCAGCCAAGATCTTCCGGGAGGGCCAGAGACCCAGTACTTC. This encodes CASSQDLPGGPETQYF.

The table lists this clone with a few counts. This sequence joins TRBV7-2 and TRBJ2-1; D perhaps matches TRBD2 (6 bases). There are 16 residues in the CDR3. The V gene's germline CDR1 is SGHTA and CDR2 FQGNSA. V gave up 3 bases and J gave up 9 bases, with 21 bases separating them. The CDR3 protein is CASSFAGIGSMGEQFF. CDR3 in DNA: TGTGCCAGCAGCTTTGCGGGAATAGGGTCCATGGGTGAGCAGTTCTTC.

CDR3 sequence (DNA): TGCGCCAGCTCGACAGGGAGCTTCAACGAGCAGTACTTC. This encodes CASSTGSFNEQYF. V is TRBV5-1 and J is TRBJ2-7, with TRBD1 matching 7 bases. CDR3 length: 13 residues. Germline V CDR1 and CDR2: SGHRS, YFSETQ. The V and J ends lost 7 bases and 5 bases, in that order; junction bases with no gene match: 9.

The V gene is TRBV10-3, the J gene TRBJ2-3; D is possibly TRBD2 (6 bases). Deletions cut 2 bases from V and 3 bases from J, with 12 bases between. Germline V CDR1 and CDR2: ENHRY, SYGVKD. The CDR3 has 15 amino acids. In DNA, the CDR3 is TGTGCCATCAGTGAGACTCAGGGAGGTACAGATACGCAGTATTTT. This sequence encodes CAISETQGGTDTQYF.

J is TRBJ2-5 and V is TRBV5-1; 10 positions agree with TRBD2. CDR1 SGHRS and CDR2 YFSETQ come from the germline V gene. Trimming at V came to 6 bases and at J to 4 bases, leaving 9 bases not matched to a gene. The CDR3 has 15 residues. CDR3 sequence: CASTLLAGVGETQYF. The CDR3 bases are TGCGCCAGCACCCTCCTAGCGGGGGTAGGAGAGACCCAGTACTTC.

This chain joins TRBV5-4 and TRBJ1-1; TRBD1 might be the D (5 bases). Germline CDR1 is SGHNT and CDR2 is YYREEE (reference sequence). The CDR3 totals 17 residues. Trimming took off 4 bases at V and 0 bases at J, with 19 bases between the two ends. CDR3 loop: CASSPLTAYSMNTEAFF. The CDR3 region has the DNA TGTGCCAGCAGCCCATTGACAGCGTATTCAATGAACACTGAAGCTTTCTTT.

Only one count was recorded for this clone. The chain carries TRBV19 and TRBJ2-4; tentative D call: TRBD2 (5 bases). CDR1 is LNHDA and CDR2 is SQIVND in the germline V gene (reference sequence). V lost 1 base, J lost 4 bases, and 5 bases lay in between. CDR3 length: 13 amino acids. CDR3: CASSIAGKNIQYF. DNA of the CDR3: TGTGCCAGTAGTATAGCGGGGAAAAACATTCAGTACTTC. The variable domain in full, completed from reference TRBV19 and TRBJ2-4, reads DGGITQSPKYLFRKEGQNVTLSCEQNLNHDAMYWYRQDPGQGLRLIYYSQIVNDFQKGDIAEGYSVSREKKESFPLTVTSAQKNPTAFYLCASSIAGKNIQYFGAGTRLSVL.

The gene calls are TRBV30 and TRBJ2-1; 8 bases are a match to TRBD2. The CDR3 covers 15 residues. Germline CDR1 and CDR2: GTSNPN and SVGIG (reference sequence). The junction had 12 bases not matched to a gene; V was cut back by 3 bases and J by 8 bases. CDR3 DNA: TGTGCCTGGAGGGGAGCCGGGAGGGCATGGGATGAGCAGTTCTTC. Its protein product is CAWRGAGRAWDEQFF.